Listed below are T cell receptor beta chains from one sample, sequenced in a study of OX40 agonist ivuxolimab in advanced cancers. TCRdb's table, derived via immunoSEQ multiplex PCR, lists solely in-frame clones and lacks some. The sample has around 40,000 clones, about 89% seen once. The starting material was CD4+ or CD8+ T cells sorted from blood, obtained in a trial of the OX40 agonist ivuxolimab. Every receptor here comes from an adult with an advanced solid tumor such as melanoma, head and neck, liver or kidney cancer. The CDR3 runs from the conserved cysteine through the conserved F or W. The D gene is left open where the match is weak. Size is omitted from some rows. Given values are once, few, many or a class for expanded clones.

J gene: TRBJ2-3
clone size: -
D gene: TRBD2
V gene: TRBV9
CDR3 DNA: TGTGCCAGCAGCGGAGGACTAGCGGGAGCTAGCACAGATACGCAGTATTTT
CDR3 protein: CASSGGLAGASTDTQYF

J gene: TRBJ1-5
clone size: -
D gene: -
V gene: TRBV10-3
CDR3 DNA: TGTGCCATCAGTGAGTCGGTTAGCCAACCCCTCAATCAGCCCCAGCATTTT
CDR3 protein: CAISESVSQPLNQPQHF

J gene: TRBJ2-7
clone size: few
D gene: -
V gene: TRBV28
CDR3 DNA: TGTGCCAGCAGTTTATCAAAGACTTTTCAGGGGTACGAGCAGTACTTC
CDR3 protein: CASSLSKTFQGYEQYF

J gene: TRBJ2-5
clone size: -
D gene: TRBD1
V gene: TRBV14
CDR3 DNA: TGTGCCAGCAGCCAATATAAACCGGGACAGGGGATAGAGACCCAGTACTTC
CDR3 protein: CASSQYKPGQGIETQYF

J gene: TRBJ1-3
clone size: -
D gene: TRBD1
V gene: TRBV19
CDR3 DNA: TGTGCCAGTAGTATAGCAGGGGGCCGCTTCTATTCCTCTGGAAACACCATATATTTT
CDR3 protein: CASSIAGGRFYSSGNTIYF

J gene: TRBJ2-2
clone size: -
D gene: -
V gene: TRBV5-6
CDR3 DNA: TGTGCCAGCGCAATGCCGCGACAGGCTGAAGACACCGGGGAGCTGTTTTTT
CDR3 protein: CASAMPRQAEDTGELFF

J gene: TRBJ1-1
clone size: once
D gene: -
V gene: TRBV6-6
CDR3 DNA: TGTGCCAGCAGGCGGAAGGCTGAAGCTTTCTTT
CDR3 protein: CASRRKAEAFF

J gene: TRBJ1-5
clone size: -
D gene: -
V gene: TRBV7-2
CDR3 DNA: TGTGCCAGCAGCTTACAACCTCTGGGCAATCAGCCCCAGCATTTT
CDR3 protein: CASSLQPLGNQPQHF

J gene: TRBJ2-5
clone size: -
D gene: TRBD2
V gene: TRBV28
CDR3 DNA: TGTGCCAGCAACACCCGGACTAGCGGACAAGAGACCCAGTACTTC
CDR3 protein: CASNTRTSGQETQYF

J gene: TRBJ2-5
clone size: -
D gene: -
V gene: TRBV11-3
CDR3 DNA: TGTGCCAGCAGCTGGGGGGCGAAGGTGGAGACCCAGTACTTC
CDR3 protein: CASSWGAKVETQYF

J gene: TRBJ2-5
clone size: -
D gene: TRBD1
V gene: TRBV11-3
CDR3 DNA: TGTGCCAGCAGCTTATGGGAGGACAGGGGGGAAGAGACCCAGTACTTC
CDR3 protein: CASSLWEDRGEETQYF

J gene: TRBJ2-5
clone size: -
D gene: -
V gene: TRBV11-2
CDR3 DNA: TGTGCCAGCACCTCGTGGGCTCAAGAGACCCAGTACTTC
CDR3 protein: CASTSWAQETQYF

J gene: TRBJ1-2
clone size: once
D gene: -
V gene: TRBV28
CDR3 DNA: TGTGCCAGCAGTTTTCTAGCTGGCTACACCTTC
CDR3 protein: CASSFLAGYTF

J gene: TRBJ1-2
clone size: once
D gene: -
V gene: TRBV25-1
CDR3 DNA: TGTGCCAGCACCCGGGACGGGACCTATGGCTACACCTTC
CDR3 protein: CASTRDGTYGYTF

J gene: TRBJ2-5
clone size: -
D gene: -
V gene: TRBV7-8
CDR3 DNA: TGTGCCAGCAGCCGCCAAGGGGGGGAGACCCAGTACTTC
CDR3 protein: CASSRQGGETQYF

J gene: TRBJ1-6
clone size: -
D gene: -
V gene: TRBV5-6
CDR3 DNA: TGTGCCAGCAGCTCAGAGGGGCCCATGAATTCACCCCTCCACTTT
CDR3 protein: CASSSEGPMNSPLHF

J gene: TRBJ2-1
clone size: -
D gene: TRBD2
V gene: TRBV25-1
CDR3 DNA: TGTGCCAGCAGGGATAGCGGGAGGTCCAATGAGCAGTTCTTC
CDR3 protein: CASRDSGRSNEQFF

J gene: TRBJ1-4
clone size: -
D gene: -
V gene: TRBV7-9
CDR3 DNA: TGTGCCAGCACCAGGGACCACAATGAAAAACTGTTTTTT
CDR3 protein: CASTRDHNEKLFF

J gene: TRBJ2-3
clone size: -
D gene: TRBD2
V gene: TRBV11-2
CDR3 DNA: TGTGCCAGCAGCTTCGGACTAGCGGGGGAGGATACGCAGTATTTT
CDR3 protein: CASSFGLAGEDTQYF

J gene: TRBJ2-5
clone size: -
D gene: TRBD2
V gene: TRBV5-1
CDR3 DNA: TGCGCCAGCAGCTTGGAGCCAAGCGGGATAAGGCAAGAGACCCAGTACTTC
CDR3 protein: CASSLEPSGIRQETQYF

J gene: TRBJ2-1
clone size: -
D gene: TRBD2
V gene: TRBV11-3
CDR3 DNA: TGTGCCACCGCGGGGCTAGCGGGCTCCTACAATGAGCAGTTCTTC
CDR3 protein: CATAGLAGSYNEQFF

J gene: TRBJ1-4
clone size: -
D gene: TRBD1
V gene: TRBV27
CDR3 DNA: TGTGCCAGCAGTGACAGGGGGTTCCTGAAAAATGAAAAACTGTTTTTT
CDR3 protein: CASSDRGFLKNEKLFF

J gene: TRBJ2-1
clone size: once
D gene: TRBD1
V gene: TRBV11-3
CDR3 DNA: TGTGCCAGCAGCCATTGGGGACAGGCCTTAGGTGGTGAGCAGTTCTTC
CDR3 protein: CASSHWGQALGGEQFF

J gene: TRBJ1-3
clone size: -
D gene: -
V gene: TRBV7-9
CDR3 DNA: TGTGCCAGCAGCCTTCTCTCTGGAAACACCATATATTTT
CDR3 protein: CASSLLSGNTIYF

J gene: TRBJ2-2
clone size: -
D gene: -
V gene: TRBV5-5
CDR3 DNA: TGTGCCAGCAGCCCCCGTTTCAGCAGGAACGGGGAGCTGTTTTTT
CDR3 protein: CASSPRFSRNGELFF

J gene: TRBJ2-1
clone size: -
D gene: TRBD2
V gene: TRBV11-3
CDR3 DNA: TGTGCCAGCAGTCTCAGCGGGGGCATCTACAATGAGCAGTTCTTC
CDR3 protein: CASSLSGGIYNEQFF

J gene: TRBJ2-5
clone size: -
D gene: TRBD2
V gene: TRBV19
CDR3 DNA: TGTGCCAGTAGTTCCTTAGCGGGTGGAGAGACCCAGTACTTC
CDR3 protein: CASSSLAGGETQYF

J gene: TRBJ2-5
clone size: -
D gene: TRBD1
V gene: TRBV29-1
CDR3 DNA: TGCAGCGTTGGGACAGGGGTGGAGACCCAGTACTTC
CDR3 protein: CSVGTGVETQYF

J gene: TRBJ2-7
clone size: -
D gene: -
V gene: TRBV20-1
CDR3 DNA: TGCAGTGCTCTCCTCTCTCTCGAGCAGTACTTC
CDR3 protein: CSALLSLEQYF

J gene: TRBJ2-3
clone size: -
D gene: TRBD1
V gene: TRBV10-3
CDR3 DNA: TGTGCCATCAGTGGTCCCGACAGGGGCACAGATACGCAGTATTTT
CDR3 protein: CAISGPDRGTDTQYF

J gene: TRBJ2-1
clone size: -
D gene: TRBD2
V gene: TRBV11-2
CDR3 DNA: TGTGCCAGCAGCTCGCTTAGCGGGAGGGCCTGGAATGAGCAGTTCTTC
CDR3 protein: CASSSLSGRAWNEQFF

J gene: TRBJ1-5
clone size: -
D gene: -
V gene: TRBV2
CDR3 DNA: TGTGCCAGCAGTGAGGAAGCCTTTGGAGGCCCCCAGCATTTT
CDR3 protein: CASSEEAFGGPQHF

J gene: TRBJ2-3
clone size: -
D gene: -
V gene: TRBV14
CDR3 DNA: TGTGCCAGCAGCCAAGATATACCCTCCTTACAGTATTTT
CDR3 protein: CASSQDIPSLQYF

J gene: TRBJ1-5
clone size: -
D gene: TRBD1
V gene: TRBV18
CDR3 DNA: TGTGCCAGCTCACCGGACAGGGTTCATAGCAATCAGCCCCAGCATTTT
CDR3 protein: CASSPDRVHSNQPQHF

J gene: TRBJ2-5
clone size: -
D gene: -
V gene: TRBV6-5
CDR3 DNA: TGTGCCAGCAGAACTCGGGTAGGAGGGACCCAGTACTTC
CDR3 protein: CASRTRVGGTQYF

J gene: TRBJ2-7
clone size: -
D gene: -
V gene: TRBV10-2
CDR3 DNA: TGCGCCAGCAGTGAGCAGGGGGGTCCACGCGAGCAGTACTTC
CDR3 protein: CASSEQGGPREQYF

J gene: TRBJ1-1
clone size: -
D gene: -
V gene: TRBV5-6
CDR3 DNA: TGTGCCAGCAGCCCTCTAGAGAGCACTGAAGCTTTCTTT
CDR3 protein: CASSPLESTEAFF

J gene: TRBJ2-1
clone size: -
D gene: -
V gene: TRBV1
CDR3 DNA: TGCACCAGCAGCCAAGTAGGGGGGATGAGGGAGGGCCCAAATGAGCAGTTCTTC
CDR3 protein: CTSSQVGGMREGPNEQFF

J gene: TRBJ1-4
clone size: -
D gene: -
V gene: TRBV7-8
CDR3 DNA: TGTGCCAGCAGCTCCCAAGGGACGACGGATGAAAAACTGTTTTTT
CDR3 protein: CASSSQGTTDEKLFF

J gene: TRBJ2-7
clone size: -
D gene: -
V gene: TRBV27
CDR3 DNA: TGTGCCAGCAGTAGATCGAGCCTTCCGGACGAGCAGTACTTC
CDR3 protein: CASSRSSLPDEQYF

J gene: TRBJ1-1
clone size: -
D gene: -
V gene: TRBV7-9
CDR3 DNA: TGTGCCAGCAGCGTACAGGGTGAAAAGGCTTTCTTT
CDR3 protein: CASSVQGEKAFF